The 27 T cell receptor beta chains in this list originate from one sample, sequenced in a study of T cells after yellow fever vaccination. TCRdb re-called the 5' RACE reads through MiXCR, storing one row per CDR3 protein. In the table there are hundreds of thousands of distinct CDR3 sequences, around an eighth of which are singletons. Material: PBMCs, obtained on the day of the yellow fever booster vaccination. These TCRs come from a man aged 25 to 40 who received the YFV17D yellow fever vaccine.

This clonotype was seen only a few times. V gene TRBV7-2 combines with J gene TRBJ2-3; TRBD2 might be the D (6 bases). V lost 1 base and J 5 bases, leaving 10 bases between the germline ends. The germline V gene encodes CDR1 SGHTA and CDR2 FQGNSA. The CDR3 spans 14 residues. The CDR3 spells CASSLVRELDTQYF. CDR3 coding DNA: TGTGCCAGCAGCTTAGTGCGGGAATTAGATACGCAGTATTTT.

In DNA form, the CDR3 reads TGCAGTGTGACAAGGGCCGCAGATACGCAGTATTTT. It is translated as CSVTRAADTQYF. The chain joins TRBV20-1 to TRBJ2-3; no clear D. Germline-derived CDR1 and CDR2 are DFQATT and SNEGSKA (reference sequence). Trimming took 7 bases from V and 4 from J, leaving 12 bases between them. The CDR3 length is 12 residues.

The sample holds many counts of this clonotype. The chain joins TRBV5-1 to TRBJ2-1; D is ambiguous. This CDR3 has 15 amino acids. Germline CDR1 and CDR2: SGHRS and YFSETQ. V lost 2 bases and J 0 bases, leaving 9 bases between the germline ends. The CDR3 spells CASSLTVNSYNEQFF. DNA for the CDR3: TGCGCCAGCAGCTTAACAGTAAACTCCTACAATGAGCAGTTCTTC.

This clonotype was seen many times. The genes are TRBV11-2 and TRBJ2-7, with TRBD1 matching over 7 bases. There are 19 residues in the CDR3. Germline V gene data show CDR1 as SGHAT and CDR2 as FQNNGV. With V trimmed by 5 bases and J by 2 bases, 21 bases remained unmatched. The CDR3 sequence is CASSQRGLIQGSPTYEQYF. CDR3 coding DNA: TGTGCCAGCAGCCAGAGGGGATTAATACAGGGGTCCCCAACCTACGAGCAGTACTTC.

As DNA, the CDR3 is TGCGCCAGCAGCCTGGGGGAGGGAACCTACGAGCAGTACTTC. This codes for CASSLGEGTYEQYF. This chain connects TRBV4-3 to TRBJ2-7, with 7 bases that match TRBD2. The germline V gene has CDR1 LGHNA and CDR2 YSLEER. This CDR3 has 14 residues. The V segment lost 4 bases and the J segment 2 bases; nucleotides outside the gene matches: 5.

This clonotype was detected ten times or more. The chain joins TRBV5-1 to TRBJ2-2, with D perhaps TRBD2 (6 bases). V was trimmed by 0 bases and J by 6 bases, leaving 12 bases between them. The length of the CDR3 is 15 residues. Germline loops: CDR1 SGHRS, CDR2 YFSETQ. Here the CDR3 reads CASSLVATSSGELFF. In DNA form, the CDR3 reads TGCGCCAGCAGCTTGGTCGCGACTAGTTCCGGGGAGCTGTTTTTT.

This clonotype was counted many times. V and J are TRBV6-1 and TRBJ2-1; no definite D call. The CDR3 runs 15 residues. CDR1 MNHNS and CDR2 SASEGT come from the germline V gene. V was cut by 8 bases and J by 0 bases, with 14 bases left in between. DNA of the CDR3: TGTGCCAGCTCACCGGGCCTTGGCTCCTACAATGAGCAGTTCTTC. Encoded protein: CASSPGLGSYNEQFF.

The rearrangement joins TRBV6-1 to TRBJ2-7, with 10 bases fitting TRBD2. CDR1 is MNHNS and CDR2 is SASEGT in the germline V gene. The ends lost 6 bases at V and 4 bases at J; junction bases unmatched: 9. The CDR3 contains 15 residues. The CDR3 DNA reads TGTGCCAGCAGACCCACTAGCGGGGACGCTTACGAGCAGTACTTC. This gives the protein CASRPTSGDAYEQYF.

This clonotype was detected only a few times. The chain carries TRBV25-1 and TRBJ2-3; D unclear. The germline CDR1 and CDR2 sequences are MGHDK and SYGVNS. Trimming stripped 3 bases from V and 1 base from J, with 8 bases between. This CDR3 has 14 residues. CDR3 DNA sequence: TGTGCCAGCAGTGACAGGTTTGGCACAGATACGCAGTATTTT. This sequence encodes CASSDRFGTDTQYF.

This clonotype was seen a handful of times. This chain joins TRBV5-1 and TRBJ1-1; D is undetermined. The V gene's germline CDR1 is SGHRS and CDR2 YFSETQ. There are 14 residues in the CDR3. V lost 1 base and J 7 bases, leaving 14 bases between the germline ends. CDR3 sequence reads: CASSLRDEEDEAFF. The CDR3 DNA sequence: TGCGCCAGCAGCTTGAGGGATGAAGAGGATGAAGCTTTCTTT.

The chain has TRBV5-1 and TRBJ2-1; D remains unclear. With 0 bases removed from V and 15 bases from J, the gap between germline ends came to 10 bases. The CDR3 has 11 residues. CDR1 SGHRS and CDR2 YFSETQ come from the germline V gene. The DNA for the CDR3 is TGCGCCAGCAGCTTGGGCCCCGAGTGGTTCTTC. This codes for CASSLGPEWFF.

This clonotype was seen more than once but under ten times. V gene TRBV20-1 combines with J gene TRBJ2-7, with D unclear. There are 12 residues in the CDR3. Germline V gives CDR1 DFQATT, CDR2 SNEGSKA (reference sequence). V was trimmed by 5 bases and J by 4 bases, leaving 12 bases between them. CDR3 region: CSAARSGYEQYF. CDR3 coding DNA: TGCAGTGCTGCCCGGTCCGGATACGAGCAGTACTTC.

This chain connects TRBV12-3 or TRBV12-4 to TRBJ1-4; tentatively, D is TRBD1 (5 bases). Trimming pared 3 bases from V and 3 bases from J, leaving 8 bases between. The CDR3 totals 14 residues. Written as DNA, the CDR3 is TGTGCCAGCAGTTTCGGGGGACCTAATGAAAAACTGTTTTTT. This encodes CASSFGGPNEKLFF.

DNA for the CDR3: TGTGCCAGCAGCTTGGGGGTGACCCCGGGAGCCAAAAACATTCAGTACTTC. Translation: CASSLGVTPGAKNIQYF. The rearrangement uses TRBV5-6 and TRBJ2-4; D ambiguous. Trimming shortened V by 0 bases and J by 0 bases, and 13 bases separated the two germline ends. Germline V gives CDR1 SGHDT, CDR2 YYEEEE. This CDR3 is built from 17 residues.

The chain couples TRBV5-6 to TRBJ2-5; perhaps TRBD2 as D (6 bases). The CDR3 loop spans 14 amino acids. Looked up from germline, CDR1 is SGHDT and CDR2 is YYEEEE. V was cut by 4 bases and J by 5 bases, with 15 bases left in between. The CDR3 bases are TGTGCCAGCAGCATAGCGGAGGGGTGGGAGACCCAGTACTTC. It specifies CASSIAEGWETQYF.

This chain links TRBV7-3 with TRBJ2-3; 7 nucleotides line up with TRBD1. CDR1 SGHTA and CDR2 FQGTGA come from the germline V gene. Trimming took 5 bases from V and 0 from J; bases not matched to a gene: 5. This CDR3 comprises 15 residues. CDR3 nucleotide sequence: TGTGCCAGCAGCAATAGACAGGGAAGCACAGATACGCAGTATTTT. This translates into CASSNRQGSTDTQYF.

This clonotype was seen at least ten times. The chain links TRBV6-1 to TRBJ1-5; unclear D gene. Germline CDR1 is MNHNS and CDR2 is SASEGT. V dropped 6 bases and J dropped 6 bases, with 18 bases sitting between them. The CDR3 loop spans 15 amino acids. The chain's CDR3 is CASSLLREDIQPQHF. CDR3 bases: TGTGCCAGCAGCCTGCTTCGGGAAGATATTCAGCCCCAGCATTTT.

The chain combines TRBV20-1 with TRBJ2-7; weak D call: TRBD1 (5 bases). In germline, CDR1 is DFQATT, CDR2 SNEGSKA (reference sequence). The CDR3 covers 14 residues. V was trimmed by 5 bases and J by 0 bases, leaving 14 bases between them. In DNA form, the CDR3 reads TGCAGTGCTTTTAGGGGTCTTGGCTCCTACGAGCAGTACTTC. This encodes CSAFRGLGSYEQYF.

To note about this clonotype: Being one base from a much bigger clone, this may be a read error. The V call is TRBV5-1, the J call TRBJ2-7; 9 bases line up with TRBD1. The CDR3 covers 12 residues. Germline CDR1 is SGHRS and CDR2 is YFSETQ. CDR3 DNA sequence: TGCGCCAGCAGCTGGACAGGGGACGAGCAGAACTTC. Amino acid sequence: CASSWTGDEQNF.

V gene TRBV11-3 combines with J gene TRBJ2-1; 14 bases agree with TRBD2. V trimming: 5 bases; J trimming: 6 bases; junction bases outside the gene matches: 6. CDR3 length: 16 residues. Germline values: CDR1 SGHNT, CDR2 YENEEA. CDR3 DNA sequence: TGTGCCAGCAGCACCGGGACTAGCGGGAGAGTCAATGAGCAGTTCTTC. This codes for CASSTGTSGRVNEQFF.

This chain joins TRBV5-1 and TRBJ2-3; D may be TRBD2 (5 bases). In germline, CDR1 is SGHRS, CDR2 YFSETQ. V was clipped by 2 bases and J by 4 bases, with 8 bases between them. CDR3 size: 13 residues. For the CDR3, the DNA is TGCGCCAGCAGCTTTGAGGGCGCAGATACGCAGTATTTT. This translates into CASSFEGADTQYF.

The chain has TRBV7-9 and TRBJ2-1, with D possibly being TRBD1 (6 bases). This CDR3 has 15 residues. The V end was cut by 7 bases, the J end by 0 bases, with 13 bases between. Germline CDR1 is SEHNR and CDR2 is FQNEAQ (reference sequence). CDR3 nucleotides: TGTGCCAGCAACTACGGACAGAGCTCCTACAATGAGCAGTTCTTC. It is translated as CASNYGQSSYNEQFF. Together with reference TRBV7-9 and TRBJ2-1, the CDR3 gives the full variable domain: DTGVSQNPRHKITKRGQNVTFRCDPISEHNRLYWYRQTLGQGPEFLTYFQNEAQLEKSRLLSDRFSAERPKGSFSTLEIQRTEQGDSAMYLCASNYGQSSYNEQFFGPGTRLTVL.

This clonotype was counted only a few times. The chain carries TRBV19 and TRBJ1-1; perhaps TRBD1 as D (6 bases). The V gene's germline CDR1 is LNHDA and CDR2 SQIVND (reference sequence). Trimming took 10 bases from V and 0 from J, leaving 18 bases between them. The CDR3 loop spans 15 amino acids. The CDR3 region has the DNA TGTGCCACCGTGATCGGGGGGCGGGTGAACACTGAAGCTTTCTTT. Amino acid sequence: CATVIGGRVNTEAFF.

At least ten counts were recorded for this clonotype. The chain combines TRBV20-1 with TRBJ2-5; perhaps TRBD2 as D (6 bases). Trimming removed 3 bases from V and 3 bases from J, with 17 bases in between. The germline gives CDR1 DFQATT, CDR2 SNEGSKA (reference sequence). The CDR3 extends over 15 amino acids. The CDR3 loop reads CSARAHGREKETQYF. The CDR3 DNA follows: TGCAGTGCTAGGGCCCACGGACGGGAGAAAGAGACCCAGTACTTC.

Many counts were recorded for this clonotype. The chain has TRBV14 and TRBJ2-3, with 9 bases that match TRBD1. V lost 5 bases to trimming and J lost 2 bases; unmatched junction nucleotides: 5. CDR3 length: 15 amino acids. From germline, CDR1 is SGHDN and CDR2 FVKESK. CDR3 amino acids: CASSFRTGVTDTQYF. The CDR3, as DNA: TGTGCCAGCAGCTTCCGGACAGGGGTCACAGATACGCAGTATTTT.

This chain connects TRBV5-1 to TRBJ2-5; D assignment may be TRBD1 or TRBD2 (5 bases each). Germline V gene lookup returns CDR1 SGHRS and CDR2 YFSETQ. V was trimmed by 4 bases and J by 5 bases, leaving 15 bases between them. This CDR3 contains 14 residues. Written as DNA, the CDR3 is TGCGCCAGCAGCCGGGACCGGACGAGGGAGACCCAGTACTTC. This sequence encodes CASSRDRTRETQYF.

This chain uses TRBV27 with TRBJ2-7; D is uncertain. This CDR3 has 14 amino acids. Looked up from germline, CDR1 is MNHEY and CDR2 is SMNVEV (reference sequence). Trimming pared 3 bases from V and 7 bases from J, leaving 16 bases between. The DNA of the CDR3 is TGTGCCAGCAGTTTGCAGGAGTCATCATGGGAGCAGTACTTC. It specifies CASSLQESSWEQYF.